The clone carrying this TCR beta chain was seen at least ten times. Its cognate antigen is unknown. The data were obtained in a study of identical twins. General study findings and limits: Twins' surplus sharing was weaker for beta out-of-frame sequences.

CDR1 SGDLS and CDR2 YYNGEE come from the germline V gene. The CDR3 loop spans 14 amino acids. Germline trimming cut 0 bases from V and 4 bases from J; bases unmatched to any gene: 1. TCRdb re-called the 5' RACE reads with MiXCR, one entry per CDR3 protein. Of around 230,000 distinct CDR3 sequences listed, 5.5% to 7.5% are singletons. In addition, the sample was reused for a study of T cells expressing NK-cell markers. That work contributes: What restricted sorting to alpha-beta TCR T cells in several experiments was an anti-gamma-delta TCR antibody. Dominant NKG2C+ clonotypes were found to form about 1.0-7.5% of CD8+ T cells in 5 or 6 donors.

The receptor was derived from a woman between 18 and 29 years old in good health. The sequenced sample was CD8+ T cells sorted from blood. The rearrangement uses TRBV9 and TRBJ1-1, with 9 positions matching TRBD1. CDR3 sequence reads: CASSVGTGATEAFF. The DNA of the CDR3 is TGTGCCAGCAGCGTAGGGACAGGGGCCACTGAAGCTTTCTTT.